These 21 T cell receptor beta chains were all obtained from the same sample, sequenced in a study of PD-L1 blockade in urothelial cancer. This sample's time point: peripheral blood 6 weeks after treatment start. The protocol was immunoSEQ multiplex PCR, while the TCRdb copy is restricted to in-frame clones and leaves out a portion. The sample holds 72,000 or so clones, roughly 90% seen once. This specimen consisted of PBMCs, obtained around atezolizumab (anti-PD-L1) treatment. These receptors were obtained from a man aged 60-69 years with urothelial cancer.

The genes are TRBV6-4 and TRBJ1-1, with 7 bases aligning to TRBD1. Germline V CDR1 and CDR2: MRHNA, SNTAGT. V trimming: 2 bases; J trimming: 0 bases; junction bases outside the gene matches: 12. CDR3 length: 18 residues. The DNA for the CDR3 is TGTGCCAGCAGTGACGGGGACAGCCCGGGAGCCATGAACACTGAAGCTTTCTTT. This encodes CASSDGDSPGAMNTEAFF.

The rearrangement links TRBV7-2 to TRBJ1-5, with 7 bases fitting TRBD1. The trim removed 5 bases at V and 0 bases at J, leaving 4 bases unmatched. The germline V gene has CDR1 SGHTA and CDR2 FQGNSA. The CDR3 extends over 15 amino acids. The CDR3 nucleotides read TGTGCCAGCAGCACCCAGGGGGATAGCAATCAGCCCCAGCATTTT. Amino acids: CASSTQGDSNQPQHF.

The chain carries TRBV11-2 and TRBJ2-1, with a weak D call TRBD2 (5 bases). Between the trimmed V and J ends, which lost 0 bases and 4 bases, there was a span of 13 bases. The germline CDR1 and CDR2 sequences are SGHAT and FQNNGV. This CDR3 spans 16 amino acids. The CDR3 DNA follows: TGTGCCAGCAGCTTAGACCGGAGGTTACAATACAATGAGCAGTTCTTC. Translation gives CASSLDRRLQYNEQFF.

This rearrangement joins TRBV9 to TRBJ1-3, with 7 positions matching TRBD1. V trimming: 5 bases; J trimming: 3 bases; junction bases outside the gene matches: 8. The CDR3 contains 15 residues. Germline CDR1 is SGDLS and CDR2 is YYNGEE. For the CDR3, the DNA is TGTGCCAGCAGTTCGGGACAGCTACTTGGAAACACCATATATTTT. Its protein product is CASSSGQLLGNTIYF. The entire variable domain, with the rest obtained from reference TRBV9 and TRBJ1-3, is as follows: DSGVTQTPKHLITATGQRVTLRCSPRSGDLSVYWYQQSLDQGLQFLIQYYNGEERAKGNILERFSAQQFPDLHSELNLSSLELGDSALYFCASSSGQLLGNTIYFGEGSWLTVV.

The chain recombines TRBV10-3 with TRBJ2-7; D possibly corresponds to TRBD2 (6 bases). The CDR3 spans 13 residues. The V gene lost 9 bases and the J gene lost 0 bases, with 12 bases spanning the gap. Looked up from germline, CDR1 is ENHRY and CDR2 is SYGVKD. CDR3 bases: TGTGCCATTTGGGACTCTAGCTCCTACGAGCAGTACTTC. The encoded protein is CAIWDSSSYEQYF.

The gene calls are TRBV7-2 and TRBJ2-7, with unresolved D. The CDR3 totals 14 residues. Germline assignment: CDR1 SGHTA and CDR2 FQGNSA. Trimming shortened V by 5 bases and J by 2 bases, and 13 bases separated the two germline ends. As DNA, the CDR3 is TGTGCCAGCAGCCGGGTTGTAACAACCTACGAGCAGTACTTC. The encoded protein is CASSRVVTTYEQYF. Full variable domain (missing parts from reference TRBV7-2 and TRBJ2-7): GAGVSQSPSNKVTEKGKDVELRCDPISGHTALYWYRQSLGQGLEFLIYFQGNSAPDKSGLPSDRFSAERTGGSVSTLTIQRTQQEDSAVYLCASSRVVTTYEQYFGPGTRLTVT.

This rearrangement joins TRBV25-1 to TRBJ1-2; the match to TRBD1 covers 7 bases. V lost 7 bases, J lost 5 bases, and 7 bases stayed unmatched. The CDR3 loop spans 13 amino acids. Germline CDR1 MGHDK, CDR2 SYGVNS. CDR3: CASMPGQSYGYTF. The DNA for the CDR3 is TGTGCCAGCATGCCGGGACAGTCTTATGGCTACACCTTC.

The rearrangement joins TRBV29-1 to TRBJ2-2; 8 bases are shared with TRBD1. V lost 7 bases and J lost 6; bases outside the gene matches: 7. Germline loops: CDR1 SQVTM, CDR2 ANQGSEA. The length of the CDR3 is 13 residues. Written as DNA, the CDR3 is TGCAGCGGGACAGGGTTTAACGCCGGGGAGCTGTTTTTT. Translated: CSGTGFNAGELFF.

The CDR3 DNA reads TGTGCCAGCAGCCTAAACGTCCTCCTAAGCTCCTACGAGCAGTACTTC. Translating gives CASSLNVLLSSYEQYF. V is TRBV21-1 and J is TRBJ2-7; the table calls TRBD2, which could not be checked here. TRBV21-1 is recorded as a pseudogene. The CDR3 covers 16 residues.

The chain has TRBV7-8 and TRBJ2-2; 8 bases fit TRBD2. The germline gives CDR1 SGHVS, CDR2 FQNEAQ. There are 17 residues in the CDR3. The V gene end was trimmed by 5 bases and the J gene end by 0 bases; junction bases not matched to a gene: 8. CDR3 amino acids: CASSPERGLANTGELFF. CDR3 DNA sequence: TGTGCCAGCAGCCCCGAGCGGGGACTAGCGAACACCGGGGAGCTGTTTTTT.

This rearrangement joins TRBV5-1 to TRBJ1-2, with D possibly TRBD1 on 6 matching bases. CDR1 and CDR2 (germline): SGHRS, YFSETQ. V shed 2 bases and J shed 8 bases, with 16 bases lying between them. The CDR3 runs 14 residues. The CDR3 sequence is CASSFTGWGVGYTF. CDR3 coding DNA: TGCGCCAGCAGCTTTACAGGGTGGGGCGTCGGCTACACCTTC.

The rearrangement joins TRBV4-3 to TRBJ1-3; D is perhaps TRBD1 (5 bases). This CDR3 spans 15 amino acids. Trimming pared 5 bases from V and 1 base from J, leaving 12 bases between. Germline V gene lookup returns CDR1 LGHNA and CDR2 YSLEER. The CDR3 region is CASSASKGSGNTIYF. The CDR3 DNA reads as TGCGCCAGCAGCGCAAGCAAGGGGTCTGGAAACACCATATATTTT.

The chain uses TRBV7-9 and TRBJ2-7; 7 positions agree with TRBD2. Germline V gives CDR1 SEHNR, CDR2 FQNEAQ (reference sequence). This CDR3 spans 15 amino acids. V lost 5 bases and J lost 1; bases outside the gene matches: 8. For the CDR3, the DNA is TGTGCCAGCAGCAAGGACTGGCGGGGGTCCTACGAGCAGTACTTC. This codes for CASSKDWRGSYEQYF.

V gene TRBV29-1 combines with J gene TRBJ2-5; D possibly corresponds to TRBD1 (5 bases). CDR1 SQVTM and CDR2 ANQGSEA come from the germline V gene. The CDR3 loop spans 12 amino acids. V was pared by 7 bases and J by 1 base, with 10 bases between. The CDR3 DNA is TGCAGCGCTACCGACAGCCAAGAGACCCAGTACTTC. This translates into CSATDSQETQYF.

The chain has TRBV18 and TRBJ2-2, with a tentative D call TRBD2 (6 bases). Trimming removed 6 bases at V and 6 bases at J, with 17 bases between. The V gene's germline CDR1 is KGHSH and CDR2 LQKENI. The CDR3 spans 15 residues. CDR3 sequence (DNA): TGTGCCAGCTCCTCCTACTACGGGAGAGCCGGGGAGCTGTTTTTT. The encoded protein is CASSSYYGRAGELFF.

The V gene is TRBV18, the J gene TRBJ1-1; tentative D call: TRBD1 (5 bases). CDR3 length: 13 residues. CDR1 and CDR2 (germline): KGHSH, LQKENI. Trimming removed 3 bases from V and 12 bases from J, with 17 bases in between. The CDR3 DNA follows: TGTGCCAGCTCACCGGGTAAAGGGGCACGGACTTTCTTT. It specifies CASSPGKGARTFF.

This clone was recorded only once. The genes are TRBV9 and TRBJ2-2; possibly TRBD1 for D (5 bases). The germline CDR1 and CDR2 sequences are SGDLS and YYNGEE. V dropped 4 bases and J dropped 0 bases, with 13 bases sitting between them. The CDR3 runs to 16 residues. CDR3 sequence reads: CASSPRADPNTGELFF. DNA of the CDR3: TGTGCCAGCAGCCCCAGGGCCGATCCGAACACCGGGGAGCTGTTTTTT.

The chain uses TRBV5-8 and TRBJ2-2; TRBD2 matches 9 bases. The CDR3 is 17 residues long. Germline CDR1 is SGHTS and CDR2 is YDEGEE. V lost 3 bases to trimming and J lost 0 bases; unmatched junction nucleotides: 6. CDR3 residues: CASSWRGGPSNTGELFF. The CDR3 nucleotides read TGTGCCAGCAGCTGGCGGGGGGGCCCCTCGAACACCGGGGAGCTGTTTTTT. Looking up the rest from reference TRBV5-8 and TRBJ2-2 gives the full variable domain: EAGVTQSPTHLIKTRGQQATLRCSPISGHTSVYWYQQALGLGLQFLLWYDEGEERNRGNFPPRFSGRQFPNYSSELNVNALELEDSALYLCASSWRGGPSNTGELFFGEGSRLTVL.

This sequence joins TRBV30 and TRBJ2-7; D not resolved. Trimming took 2 bases from V and 7 from J, leaving 9 bases between them. CDR3 length equals 11 residues. Germline CDR1 and CDR2: GTSNPN and SVGIG (reference sequence). The CDR3 region is CAWSPAGEQYF. The CDR3 DNA reads as TGTGCCTGGAGTCCGGCCGGGGAGCAGTACTTC.

The rearrangement uses TRBV4-2 and TRBJ1-5; 8 positions match TRBD1. This CDR3 has 14 residues. V gave up 4 bases and J gave up 7 bases; unmatched junction bases: 6. Germline V gives CDR1 LGHNA, CDR2 YNFKEQ. The DNA of the CDR3 is TGTGCCAGCAGCCTAGACAGGGGCCGGCAGCCCCAGCATTTT. Translated, it gives CASSLDRGRQPQHF.

The chain carries TRBV9 and TRBJ1-6; possibly TRBD1 for D (5 bases). The CDR3 runs to 14 residues. Trimming pared 3 bases from V and 4 bases from J, leaving 8 bases between. CDR1 and CDR2 from the germline V gene are SGDLS and YYNGEE. The CDR3 here is CASSDQGYNSPLHF. The CDR3 bases are TGTGCCAGCAGCGATCAGGGATATAATTCACCCCTCCACTTT. Together with reference TRBV9 and TRBJ1-6, the CDR3 gives the full variable domain: DSGVTQTPKHLITATGQRVTLRCSPRSGDLSVYWYQQSLDQGLQFLIQYYNGEERAKGNILERFSAQQFPDLHSELNLSSLELGDSALYFCASSDQGYNSPLHFGNGTRLTVT.